This T cell receptor (beta chain) was sequenced during a study of spatial heterogeneity in lung cancer (dated by TCRdb to about 2019). About the study as a whole: Beta-chain transcripts were consistently detected in greater numbers than alpha-chain transcripts, which likely reflected higher beta-chain transcript abundance. TCR repertoire features were related to nonsynonymous mutation counts determined by whole-exome sequencing of tumor tissue. Both alpha and beta chains were TCR-sequenced in samples taken at surgery, namely 220 tumor regions, roughly 64 matched nontumor lung samples and 55 to 60 PBMC samples. A strong correlation was found between TCR transcript counts in tumor regions and a T cell transcriptional module score from matched bulk RNA-seq. In the raw uncorrected reads, each unique combination of TCR and UMI appeared on average more than ten times. In non-small cell lung cancer, the study made a quantitative comparison of TCR alpha and beta repertoires among multiple tumor regions, matched nontumor lung and blood. What the study reported, not specific to this receptor: Additional single-cell paired TCR alpha and beta sequencing was considered necessary to confirm, at a functional level, the hypothesis that regional TCRs recognize regional mutations. TCR-seq coverage of tumor T cells was estimated to be only around 7.3% for alpha chains and more than 11% for beta chains. The tumor nonsynonymous mutation count correlated with the number of expanded intratumoral alpha and beta TCRs. Counts of ubiquitous and regional expanded TCRs were found to correlate with counts of ubiquitous and regional nonsynonymous mutations, respectively.

Judged by its sample share, this clonotype qualifies as medium-sized (0.01 to 0.1%). What antigen it recognizes has not been identified. Base qualities are not recorded, but no much larger clone differs from it by a single base. Explained via the paper, the time point label denotes: sample taken at primary tumor resection. Samples were obtained from approximately 76 patients with early-stage, untreated non-small cell lung cancer from the lung TRACERx cohort. Without any cell sorting, TCR sequencing was performed on whole RNA extracted either from tumor and nontumor lung tissue or from cryopreserved PBMC samples. A patient was chosen for TCR sequencing only when enough RNA was available from at least two tumor regions. Tumor and adjacent nontumor lung specimens were reviewed by a lung pathologist before selection. The method was 5' RACE. The reads were generated on a NextSeq 500. To allow correction of PCR and sequencing errors, the TCR library protocol tagged every TCR cDNA molecule with a unique molecular identifier. The source study handled its data this way. TCR identification, UMI-based error correction and CDR3 extraction were all carried out with Decombinator tools. TCRs above a frequency of 2 per 1,000, corresponding to the top 1% of the tumor frequency distribution, were defined as expanded. Expanded tumor TCRs statistically deemed absent (corrected P<0.05) from at least one tumor region were classed as regional, and all other expanded tumor TCRs were classed as ubiquitous. Renyi diversity was calculated using the R vegan package after each repertoire was subsampled 100 times to 5,000 TCRs. CDR3 similarity networks were constructed using string-kernel similarity of amino acid triplets, with links drawn between CDR3s whose pairwise similarity was above 0.82. The public reads were reanalyzed by TCRdb: fastp trimming at Q25, MiXCR alignment, in-frame beta chains only. When rows share a CDR3 protein, they turn into one entry using the most common DNA and genes. Clone size and V and J calls follow TCRdb, not the original study. The sample table records roughly 8,000 distinct CDR3 sequences; about 8% of these occur just once. The ten largest clones represent less than 5% of the sample.

This TCR derives from a male donor with early-stage non-small cell lung cancer. The starting material was lung tumor tissue, obtained at surgery.

The CDR3 region has the sequence CSASARVAEQFF. The DNA is as follows: TGCAGTGCCTCAGCCCGGGTAGCGGAGCAGTTCTTC. The rearranged segments are TRBV20-1 and TRBJ2-1; D gene: possibly TRBD2, on 5 matching bases. At the junction V is shortened by 6 bases and J by 10 bases, with 16 bases in between. CDR1 and CDR2 are drawn from the germline V gene (reference sequence): DFQATT, SNEGSKA. The CDR3, cysteine through phenylalanine, is 12 amino acids long. The read is trimmed to its CDR3 DNA, 36 bases read in frame from base 1.